This T cell receptor beta chain emerged from a study of cytomegalovirus exposure and HLA in healthy donors. Findings and caveats of the study: Rarity marked most TCR sequences, yet some public TCRs occurred in many donors.

Points on this clone: Its antigen is undetermined.

PCR used 60 Vbeta primers and 13 Jbeta primers. Measured with immunoSEQ multiplex PCR; TCRdb has only the in-frame clones, and not every one. The sample has over 150,000 clones; approximately 74% are singletons. This cohort consisted of healthy bone marrow donors. Material for sequencing was PBMCs. This TCR came from a man younger than 40 in good health and CMV-seronegative.

DNA of the CDR3: TGTGCTAGTGGGAGGGGAGGGGTAAACACTGAAGCTTTCTTT. Protein product: CASGRGGVNTEAFF. This chain joins TRBV12-5 and TRBJ1-1; possibly TRBD1 for D (5 bases). CDR3 length: 14 residues. Germline V gene data show CDR1 as LGHNT and CDR2 as FRNRAP. V was clipped by 6 bases and J by 2 bases, with 13 bases between them.